The 15 T cell receptor beta chains presented below share a single source sample, sequenced in a study of blood T cells in healthy people across ages. Through a sample-barcoded 5' primer and a J-beta primer mix, a second PCR was run for roughly 7 to 11 cycles. From the 5' RACE reads, TCRdb called clonotypes with MiXCR, one entry per CDR3 protein. The sample has hundreds of thousands of distinct CDR3 sequences, around two fifths seen once. The sequenced material came from blood. These receptors originate from a man between 60 and 75 years old in good health.

The chain is built from TRBV7-9 and TRBJ1-1, with 7 bases fitting TRBD1. Germline assignment: CDR1 SEHNR and CDR2 FQNEAQ (reference sequence). V dropped 5 bases and J dropped 0; count of bases not matched to a gene: 6. CDR3 size: 15 residues. CDR3 coding DNA: TGTGCCAGCAGCCCTGGACAGGTGATGAACACTGAAGCTTTCTTT. Amino acid sequence: CASSPGQVMNTEAFF.

This rearrangement joins TRBV6-6 to TRBJ2-7; 7 bases are a match to TRBD1. CDR1 MNHNY and CDR2 SVGAGI come from the germline V gene (reference sequence). V dropped 4 bases and J dropped 4; count of bases not matched to a gene: 10. CDR3 size: 15 residues. CDR3 sequence (DNA): TGTGCCAGCAGTTTGAACAGGGGTACGACGTACGAGCAGTACTTC. Protein sequence: CASSLNRGTTYEQYF.

The CDR3 region has the DNA TGTGCCAGCAGCTTAGCGACCTCCGCGGAGACCCAGTACTTC. Translation gives CASSLATSAETQYF. V usage is TRBV7-2 and J usage is TRBJ2-5; D not resolved. Trimming removed 0 bases from V and 5 bases from J, with 10 bases in between. CDR1 and CDR2 (germline): SGHTA, FQGNSA. The CDR3 is 14 residues long.

This clonotype was seen a single time. This rearrangement joins TRBV9 to TRBJ2-1; D assignment may be TRBD1 or TRBD2 (5 bases each). V lost 0 bases, J lost 9 bases, and 19 bases lay in between. Germline loops: CDR1 SGDLS, CDR2 YYNGEE. CDR3 length equals 16 residues. The CDR3 bases are TGTGCCAGCAGCGTAGCTTCGAGGGGATCTATAGGTGAGCAGTTCTTC. Amino acids: CASSVASRGSIGEQFF.

The sample holds many counts of this clonotype. The V gene is TRBV10-3, the J gene TRBJ2-5; 10 bases map to TRBD2. The ends lost 3 bases at V and 3 bases at J; junction bases unmatched: 4. Germline CDR1 is ENHRY and CDR2 is SYGVKD. CDR3 length: 15 residues. CDR3 in amino acids: CAISDSGGAEETQYF. Here the CDR3 DNA reads TGTGCCATCAGTGACAGCGGGGGGGCCGAAGAGACCCAGTACTTC.

The chain is built from TRBV20-1 and TRBJ2-6, with 7 bases lining up with TRBD1. Germline loops: CDR1 DFQATT, CDR2 SNEGSKA (reference sequence). V shed 2 bases, J shed 0 bases, and the junction held 1 base outside the gene matches. The CDR3 covers 15 residues. The CDR3 bases are TGCAGTGCTAGACCAGGGGGCTCTGGGGCCAACGTCCTGACTTTC. This encodes CSARPGGSGANVLTF.

This clonotype was counted a few times. The V gene is TRBV6-6, the J gene TRBJ2-5, with 7 positions matching TRBD1. This CDR3 contains 14 residues. CDR1 and CDR2 (germline): MNHNY, SVGAGI (reference sequence). Trimming removed 4 bases from V and 4 bases from J; junction bases left unmatched: 6. Here the CDR3 reads CASSSQTGTETQYF. The CDR3 DNA reads as TGTGCCAGCAGTTCTCAGACAGGGACAGAGACCCAGTACTTC.

The chain carries TRBV4-1 and TRBJ1-6, with D perhaps TRBD1 (6 bases). Trimming took off 0 bases at V and 4 bases at J, with 16 bases between the two ends. The CDR3 sequence is 18 residues long. Germline V gene data show CDR1 as MGHRA and CDR2 as YSYEKL. The CDR3 region is CASSQDLSGQTYNSPLHF. The CDR3, as DNA: TGCGCCAGCAGCCAAGATCTTAGCGGACAGACATATAATTCACCCCTCCACTTT.

As to this clonotype: The junction shows a germline mismatch at one end, possibly a read error. This sequence joins TRBV7-2 and TRBJ2-2; D perhaps matches TRBD1 (5 bases). The CDR3 is made up of 13 amino acids. Looked up from germline, CDR1 is SGHTA and CDR2 is FQGNSA. CDR3 DNA: TGTGCCAGCACCTTACGCAGAAGTGGGGCGCTGTTTTTT. Protein: CASTLRRSGALFF.

This clonotype was found many times. The J gene is TRBJ2-5, the V gene TRBV29-1; TRBD1 matches 9 bases. Trimming removed 4 bases from V and 4 bases from J; junction bases left unmatched: 10. This CDR3 comprises 15 residues. Germline V gene sequence: CDR1 SQVTM, CDR2 ANQGSEA. The DNA of the CDR3 is TGCAGCGTTGTAGGGACAGGGATGAATCCAGAGACCCAGTACTTC. This sequence encodes CSVVGTGMNPETQYF.

This clonotype was counted only a few times. CDR3 in amino acids: CSAQEVNSNQPQHF. As DNA, the CDR3 is TGCAGTGCCCAAGAGGTGAATAGCAATCAGCCCCAGCATTTT. V and J are TRBV20-1 and TRBJ1-5; D is ambiguous. Trimming shortened V by 6 bases and J by 0 bases, and 12 bases separated the two germline ends. The CDR3 extends over 14 amino acids. Germline values: CDR1 DFQATT, CDR2 SNEGSKA (reference sequence).

Remarks on this clonotype: A read error is possible here, since a much larger clone lies one base away. V is TRBV29-1 and J is TRBJ2-7; D is possibly TRBD2 (5 bases). Germline V gene sequence: CDR1 SQVTM, CDR2 ANQGSEA. Trimming stripped 3 bases from V and 0 bases from J, with 9 bases between. This CDR3 comprises 13 residues. The CDR3 bases are TGCAGCGTTGAGGAGGAAACCTCCTACGAGCAGTACTTC. This encodes CSVEEETSYEQYF.

This sequence joins TRBV20-1 and TRBJ2-3, with D perhaps TRBD2 (6 bases). Germline V lookup: CDR1 DFQATT, CDR2 SNEGSKA (reference sequence). Trimming pared 5 bases from V and 5 bases from J, leaving 14 bases between. CDR3 size: 13 residues. This CDR3 reads CSAWTGDIDTQYF. In DNA form, the CDR3 reads TGCAGTGCTTGGACGGGGGATATAGATACGCAGTATTTT.

The chain recombines TRBV28 with TRBJ2-5; 8 bases agree with TRBD1. Germline assignment: CDR1 MDHEN and CDR2 SYDVKM. V shed 4 bases and J 1 base; nucleotides not matched to a gene: 5. CDR3 length: 15 amino acids. Here the CDR3 reads CASSSDRAFQETQYF. DNA for the CDR3: TGTGCCAGCAGTTCGGACAGGGCTTTCCAAGAGACCCAGTACTTC.

This clonotype was seen only once. The chain joins TRBV6-5 to TRBJ2-7; 8 bases are shared with TRBD2. V lost 8 bases, J lost 0 bases, and 6 bases stayed unmatched. CDR3 length: 14 amino acids. CDR1 MNHEY and CDR2 SVGAGI come from the germline V gene. The CDR3 protein is CASYDSGGSYEQYF. CDR3 bases: TGTGCCAGCTACGACAGCGGGGGCTCCTACGAGCAGTACTTC.